This T cell receptor (beta chain) derives from a study of T cell repertoires in cytomegalovirus infection. This clonotype was seen at least ten times. Via MiXCR, TCRdb re-called the reads, giving one row per CDR3 protein. The table has around 630,000 distinct CDR3 sequences, 20% to 25% seen once; the top ten hold 6.5% to 10%. The CDR3 is 13 residues long. Germline CDR1 reads SGHVS; CDR2 reads FNYEAQ. V was clipped by 5 bases and J by 1 base, with 8 bases between them. The V and J genes are TRBV7-6 and TRBJ2-5; no clear D. The clonotype was recovered from a human donor in good health (CMV status not recorded). Some clones in this sample may be carry-over from other donors' samples. The sequenced sample was CD8+ T cells from PBMCs. The CDR3 loop reads CASSVHIQETQYF. CDR3 sequence (DNA): TGTGCCAGCAGCGTTCATATCCAAGAGACCCAGTACTTC.